Listed here are 30 T cell receptor beta chains from one sample, sequenced in a study of T cells after yellow fever vaccination. TCRdb re-called the 5' RACE reads through MiXCR, storing one row per CDR3 protein. The sample contains a few hundred thousand distinct CDR3 sequences, roughly 8.3% of which appear only once. The material sequenced was PBMCs, taken more than 40 days after the first yellow fever vaccination. The receptors were gathered from a man between 18 and 35 years old who received the YFV17D yellow fever vaccine.

The chain has TRBV5-1 and TRBJ2-3; 7 bases are a match to TRBD1. Germline CDR1 reads SGHRS; CDR2 reads YFSETQ. J gave up 5 bases and V 5 bases, and 8 bases lay outside the gene matches. The CDR3 is 14 residues long. The CDR3 DNA is TGCGCCAGCAGTAAGCAGACAGGGTTAGATACGCAGTATTTT. Protein product: CASSKQTGLDTQYF. Full variable domain (remainder filled in from reference TRBV5-1 and TRBJ2-3): KAGVTQTPRYLIKTRGQQVTLSCSPISGHRSVSWYQQTPGQGLQFLFEYFSETQRNKGNFPGRFSGRQFSNSRSEMNVSTLELGDSALYLCASSKQTGLDTQYFGPGTRLTVL.

Only a few counts were recorded for this clonotype. The CDR3 sequence is CASSLDQGGSARAAEQFF. DNA of the CDR3: TGTGCCAGCAGCTTAGATCAAGGGGGATCCGCCAGGGCGGCCGAGCAGTTCTTC. The chain links TRBV11-2 to TRBJ2-1; D perhaps matches TRBD1 (6 bases). The CDR3 has 18 amino acids. Trimming removed 0 bases at V and 10 bases at J, with 25 bases between. Germline assignment: CDR1 SGHAT and CDR2 FQNNGV.

The chain joins TRBV20-1 to TRBJ2-2; D is perhaps TRBD1 (5 bases). The CDR3 is 13 amino acids. Germline loops: CDR1 DFQATT, CDR2 SNEGSKA (reference sequence). Trimming cost V 5 bases and J 5 bases, with 12 bases left between them. CDR3 in DNA: TGCAGTGCTCCCGACAGTAGAACCGGGGAGCTGTTTTTT. Encoded protein: CSAPDSRTGELFF.

This clonotype was observed a handful of times. V gene TRBV7-2 combines with J gene TRBJ2-3; D may be TRBD2 (5 bases). With 1 base removed from V and 6 bases from J, the gap between germline ends came to 11 bases. This CDR3 spans 14 amino acids. Germline-derived CDR1 and CDR2 are SGHTA and FQGNSA. CDR3: CASSLEAGTDTQYF. The CDR3 DNA is TGTGCCAGCAGCTTAGAGGCGGGTACGGATACGCAGTATTTT. Filled out from reference TRBV7-2 and TRBJ2-3, the complete variable domain reads GAGVSQSPSNKVTEKGKDVELRCDPISGHTALYWYRQSLGQGLEFLIYFQGNSAPDKSGLPSDRFSAERTGGSVSTLTIQRTQQEDSAVYLCASSLEAGTDTQYFGPGTRLTVL.

The genes are TRBV5-4 and TRBJ2-7; the D gene could be TRBD1 or TRBD2 (5 bases each). Trimming stripped 3 bases from V and 3 bases from J, with 10 bases between. This CDR3 has 13 residues. Germline V gives CDR1 SGHNT, CDR2 YYREEE (reference sequence). The CDR3 here is CASSSGAFYEQYF. CDR3 DNA: TGTGCCAGCAGCTCCGGGGCCTTCTACGAGCAGTACTTC.

This clonotype turned up a few times. The genes are TRBV9 and TRBJ2-3; 9 bases map to TRBD2. The CDR3 covers 18 residues. The ends lost 0 bases at V and 4 bases at J; junction bases unmatched: 12. Germline loops: CDR1 SGDLS, CDR2 YYNGEE. Written as DNA, the CDR3 is TGTGCCAGCAGCGTAGCTCTGATGGCTAGCGGGGTAGCAGATACGCAGTATTTT. It codes for CASSVALMASGVADTQYF. The full variable domain, rest sourced from reference TRBV9 and TRBJ2-3, is DSGVTQTPKHLITATGQRVTLRCSPRSGDLSVYWYQQSLDQGLQFLIQYYNGEERAKGNILERFSAQQFPDLHSELNLSSLELGDSALYFCASSVALMASGVADTQYFGPGTRLTVL.

This clonotype was seen a handful of times. The chain employs TRBV25-1 and TRBJ2-6; no reliable D call. The CDR3 extends over 17 amino acids. V was trimmed by 6 bases and J by 0 bases, leaving 15 bases between them. Germline V gene sequence: CDR1 MGHDK, CDR2 SYGVNS. CDR3 sequence (DNA): TGTGCCAGCAGCGGACGGACCATTAGCTCTGGGGCCAACGTCCTGACTTTC. Protein product: CASSGRTISSGANVLTF. The entire variable domain, with the rest obtained from reference TRBV25-1 and TRBJ2-6, is as follows: EADIYQTPRYLVIGTGKKITLECSQTMGHDKMYWYQQDPGMELHLIHYSYGVNSTEKGDLSSESTVSRIRTEHFPLTLESARPSHTSQYLCASSGRTISSGANVLTFGAGSRLTVL.

CDR3 amino acids: CASSYGDGAGANVLTF. The CDR3 nucleotides are TGTGCCAGCAGTTACGGGGACGGTGCTGGGGCCAACGTCCTGACTTTC. J is TRBJ2-6 and V is TRBV6-5; D possibly matches TRBD1 or TRBD2 (5 bases each). The V end lost 2 bases, the J end lost 2 bases, and 10 bases lay between the germline ends. The CDR3 contains 16 residues. In germline, CDR1 is MNHEY, CDR2 SVGAGI.

The CDR3 loop is CASRFSRNEKLFF. CDR3 in DNA: TGTGCCAGCAGGTTCTCGAGGAATGAAAAACTGTTTTTT. This chain connects TRBV28 to TRBJ1-4; D call uncertain. CDR3 length: 13 residues. Germline V gene lookup returns CDR1 MDHEN and CDR2 SYDVKM. Deletions cut 6 bases from V and 5 bases from J, with 10 bases between. Full variable domain (remainder filled in from reference TRBV28 and TRBJ1-4): DVKVTQSSRYLVKRTGEKVFLECVQDMDHENMFWYRQDPGLGLRLIYFSYDVKMKEKGDIPEGYSVSREKKERFSLILESASTNQTSMYLCASRFSRNEKLFFGSGTQLSVL.

This clonotype turned up a few times. This chain links TRBV7-8 with TRBJ1-2; a weak D match, TRBD1 (6 bases). Between the trimmed V and J ends, which lost 6 bases and 8 bases, there was a span of 16 bases. Per the germline V gene, CDR1 is SGHVS and CDR2 is FQNEAQ. The CDR3 has 13 residues. CDR3 DNA sequence: TGTGCCAGCAGGAAGACAGGACAAACCGGCTACACCTTC. Protein sequence: CASRKTGQTGYTF.

This clonotype was observed a few times. The chain is built from TRBV20-1 and TRBJ1-5; D remains ambiguous. The germline V gene encodes CDR1 DFQATT and CDR2 SNEGSKA (reference sequence). The V end was cut by 6 bases, the J end by 0 bases, with 12 bases between. There are 14 residues in the CDR3. CDR3 sequence reads: CSATGRISNQPQHF. DNA of the CDR3: TGCAGTGCAACCGGACGGATTAGCAATCAGCCCCAGCATTTT.

The chain employs TRBV5-5 and TRBJ1-5; 7 bases are shared with TRBD1. This CDR3 spans 12 amino acids. J lost 14 bases, V lost 0 bases, and 5 bases had no gene match. Looked up from germline, CDR1 is SGHKS and CDR2 is YYEKEE (reference sequence). The CDR3 reads CASSLGTGQEHF. The CDR3 DNA is TGTGCCAGCAGCTTGGGGACAGGCCAAGAGCATTTT.

The chain couples TRBV20-1 to TRBJ2-6; D call uncertain. The germline V gene has CDR1 DFQATT and CDR2 SNEGSKA (reference sequence). The CDR3 loop spans 13 amino acids. V gave up 6 bases and J gave up 0 bases, with 6 bases separating them. Here the CDR3 reads CSAGSSGANVLTF. The CDR3 DNA follows: TGCAGTGCGGGAAGCTCTGGGGCCAACGTCCTGACTTTC.

This clonotype showed up just a few times. The V and J genes are TRBV5-6 and TRBJ2-1; no clear D gene. The germline CDR1 and CDR2 sequences are SGHDT and YYEEEE. The CDR3 consists of 15 residues. Between the trimmed V and J ends, which lost 2 bases and 7 bases, there was a span of 16 bases. CDR3 DNA: TGTGCCAGCAGCTTTTTTGTGGTCTTCGGGAATGAGCAGTTCTTC. This translates into CASSFFVVFGNEQFF.

This chain connects TRBV3-1 to TRBJ1-6, with no clear D. Germline V lookup: CDR1 LGHDT, CDR2 YNNKEL (reference sequence). The CDR3 length is 16 residues. Between the trimmed V and J ends, which lost 1 base and 9 bases, there was a span of 16 bases. DNA for the CDR3: TGTGCCAGCAGCCAAGCTCCGTCGGCCATTGGTTCACCCCTCCACTTT. As protein: CASSQAPSAIGSPLHF.

This clonotype turned up a few times. The chain has TRBV7-3 and TRBJ2-3; no reliable D call. The CDR3 runs to 14 residues. Germline CDR1 and CDR2: SGHTA and FQGTGA. V lost 6 bases to trimming and J lost 2 bases, with 12 bases between them. CDR3 in amino acids: CASRMTGTTDTQYF. The CDR3 region has the DNA TGTGCCAGCAGGATGACCGGTACCACAGATACGCAGTATTTT.

The J gene is TRBJ2-3, the V gene TRBV29-1; D uncertain. Germline assignment: CDR1 SQVTM and CDR2 ANQGSEA. V was trimmed by 6 bases and J by 2 bases, leaving 15 bases between them. The CDR3 length is 14 residues. This CDR3 reads CSVAPTGYTDTQYF. The CDR3 nucleotides read TGCAGCGTCGCCCCGACCGGCTACACAGATACGCAGTATTTT.

The chain combines TRBV27 with TRBJ2-3; D call uncertain. This CDR3 has 13 amino acids. Germline V CDR1 and CDR2: MNHEY, SMNVEV (reference sequence). V was clipped by 2 bases and J by 3 bases, with 6 bases between them. In nucleotides, the CDR3 is TGTGCCAGCAGTTTAAAATCTACAGATACGCAGTATTTT. Its translation is CASSLKSTDTQYF.

The chain is built from TRBV18 and TRBJ2-7, with 10 positions matching TRBD2. Germline lookup yields CDR1 KGHSH and CDR2 LQKENI. The V gene end was trimmed by 2 bases and the J gene end by 3 bases; junction bases not matched to a gene: 4. This CDR3 has 15 residues. The CDR3 nucleotides are TGTGCCAGCTCACCAGCTAGCGGGGGCGTCTACGAGCAGTACTTC. Translated, it gives CASSPASGGVYEQYF.

This clonotype was observed a handful of times. The rearrangement links TRBV14 to TRBJ2-1; the D is unclear. Trimming took 1 base from V and 10 from J, leaving 8 bases between them. CDR3 size: 12 residues. Germline assignment: CDR1 SGHDN and CDR2 FVKESK. The CDR3 DNA sequence: TGTGCCAGCAGCCAAGCCCGCCGGGAGCAGTTCTTC. As protein: CASSQARREQFF.

This clonotype came up a few times. V and J are TRBV5-4 and TRBJ2-2; unclear D gene. V lost 4 bases and J lost 8, with 12 bases in between. The germline gives CDR1 SGHNT, CDR2 YYREEE (reference sequence). The CDR3 totals 13 residues. Here the CDR3 reads CASSPASQGELFF. CDR3 in DNA: TGTGCCAGCAGCCCCGCCAGTCAGGGGGAGCTGTTTTTT.

This clonotype was detected a few times. The chain couples TRBV12-3 or TRBV12-4 to TRBJ1-2; D gene ambiguous. This CDR3 has 14 residues. Trimming stripped 6 bases from V and 0 bases from J, with 11 bases between. The CDR3 bases are TGTGCCAGCAGCCCACCTGGGGCTAACTATGGCTACACCTTC. Amino acid sequence: CASSPPGANYGYTF.

The rearrangement links TRBV20-1 to TRBJ1-6, with 8 bases matching TRBD1. CDR1 DFQATT and CDR2 SNEGSKA come from the germline V gene (reference sequence). Losses at the gene ends were 6 bases for V and 10 bases for J; bases not matched to a gene: 11. The CDR3 covers 14 residues. In nucleotides, the CDR3 is TGCAGTGCCAGCGGACAGGGCTCAAACTCACCCCTCCACTTT. It specifies CSASGQGSNSPLHF.

Turning to this clonotype: The CDR3 carries no conserved terminal phenylalanine or tryptophan, so it likely arises from a read error. Because the CDR3's place on the DNA is in doubt, the DNA is left out and the CDR3 is given as listed by TCRdb. The genes are TRBV5-7 and TRBJ2-4. TRBV5-7 is reported as an ORF; its role is uncertain. The CDR3 totals 10 residues, both ends included. The CDR3 sequence is CASSLAGTVS.

This clonotype was recorded a few times. Here the CDR3 DNA reads TGCAGTGCTAGTCCACCGGGACAGGGATCCTATGGCTACACCTTC. This codes for CSASPPGQGSYGYTF. V and J are TRBV20-1 and TRBJ1-2; 9 nucleotides line up with TRBD1. V was pared by 3 bases and J by 4 bases, with 9 bases of the junction left unmatched. The CDR3 spans 15 residues. CDR1 and CDR2 (germline): DFQATT, SNEGSKA (reference sequence).

CDR3 DNA sequence: TGCTGCGCTAGAGTTCCACGGGGCCTTGAGGATCAGCCCCAGCATTTT. Encoded protein: CCARVPRGLEDQPQHF. The rearrangement joins TRBV20-1 to TRBJ1-5; possible D gene TRBD1, 5 bases. The CDR3 loop spans 16 amino acids. Per germline, CDR1 DFQATT and CDR2 SNEGSKA (reference sequence).

There are a few counts of this clonotype. CDR3 bases: TGTGCCAGCAGCCAAGATCGGACAGGCTTAACACCCCTCCACTTT. Translated: CASSQDRTGLTPLHF. The chain carries TRBV4-2 and TRBJ1-6; TRBD1 matches 7 bases. The CDR3 runs to 15 residues. Germline V gene lookup returns CDR1 LGHNA and CDR2 YNFKEQ. V shed 0 bases, J shed 11 bases, and the junction held 7 bases outside the gene matches.

There are a few counts of this clonotype. The gene calls are TRBV6-2 or TRBV6-3 and TRBJ2-2; no firm D call. V was cut by 0 bases and J by 3 bases, with 17 bases left in between. The length of the CDR3 is 18 residues. Per germline, CDR1 MNHEY and CDR2 SVGEGT. The CDR3 DNA is TGTGCCAGCAGTTACTCGAGGTCGCTCGGCGGCTACACCGGGGAGCTGTTTTTT. Protein sequence: CASSYSRSLGGYTGELFF.

This clonotype was detected only a few times. The chain links TRBV7-6 to TRBJ2-3; D possibly uses TRBD1 or TRBD2 (5 bases each). This CDR3 is built from 15 residues. CDR1 is SGHVS and CDR2 is FNYEAQ in the germline V gene. V was shortened by 1 base and J by 5 bases, with 13 bases between the two germline ends. CDR3: CASSLGTFEGDTQYF. CDR3 DNA: TGTGCCAGCAGCTTAGGGACATTTGAGGGAGATACGCAGTATTTT.

There are a few counts of this clonotype. The chain uses TRBV7-8 and TRBJ1-5, with D uncertain. The V end was cut by 2 bases, the J end by 7 bases, with 21 bases between. Germline CDR1 is SGHVS and CDR2 is FQNEAQ. This CDR3 is 17 amino acids long. The CDR3 nucleotides are TGTGCCAGCAGCTTAATGACCGAGACACCTCTATCGCAGCCCCAGCATTTT. Encoded protein: CASSLMTETPLSQPQHF.